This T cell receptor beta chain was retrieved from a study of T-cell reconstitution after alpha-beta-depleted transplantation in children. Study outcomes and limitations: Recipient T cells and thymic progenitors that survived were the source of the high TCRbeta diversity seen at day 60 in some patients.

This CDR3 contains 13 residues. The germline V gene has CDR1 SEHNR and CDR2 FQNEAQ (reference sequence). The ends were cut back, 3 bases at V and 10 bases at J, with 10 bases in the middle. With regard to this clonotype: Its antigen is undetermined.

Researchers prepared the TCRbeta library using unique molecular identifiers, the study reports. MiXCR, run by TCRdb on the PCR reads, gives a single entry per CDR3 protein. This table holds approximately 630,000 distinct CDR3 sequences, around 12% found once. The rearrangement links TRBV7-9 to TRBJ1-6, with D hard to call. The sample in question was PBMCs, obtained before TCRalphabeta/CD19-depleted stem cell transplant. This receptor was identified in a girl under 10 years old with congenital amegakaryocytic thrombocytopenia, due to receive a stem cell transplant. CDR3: CASSFLEESPLHF. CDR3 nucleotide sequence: TGTGCCAGCAGCTTCTTAGAGGAATCACCCCTCCACTTT.